The rows below give T cell receptor beta chains drawn from one sample of a study of blood T cell repertoires in COVID-19. The method was immunoSEQ multiplex PCR; TCRdb's version includes in-frame clones alone and lacks a portion of them. Here the sample spans 190,000 or so clones, about 88% being singletons. The sample comprised PBMCs or T cells enriched from blood (not recorded which). Every receptor here comes from a woman aged 25 to 39 who had been exposed to COVID-19. The CDR3 runs from the conserved cysteine through the conserved F or W. A D gene is named only where the DNA matches it firmly. Some rows have no size entry. The others give once, few or many, or a class for an expanded clone.

clone_size: NA; v_call: TRBV6-7; d_call: NA; j_call: TRBJ2-2; cdr3_nt: TGTGCCAGCAGTTATAAAGGGCAGGGGGGCACCGGGGAGCTGTTTTTT; cdr3_aa: CASSYKGQGGTGELFF
clone_size: NA; v_call: TRBV12-5; d_call: TRBD1; j_call: TRBJ2-3; cdr3_nt: TGTGCTAGTGGTCCCGGACAGGGGAAGGGTACGCAGTATTTT; cdr3_aa: CASGPGQGKGTQYF
clone_size: NA; v_call: TRBV7-2; d_call: TRBD2; j_call: TRBJ2-3; cdr3_nt: TGTGCCAGCAGCCCAGCCCTAGCGGGGGTGGCAGATACGCAGTATTTT; cdr3_aa: CASSPALAGVADTQYF
clone_size: NA; v_call: TRBV29-1; d_call: NA; j_call: TRBJ2-7; cdr3_nt: TGCAGCGTCCTGGCTTACGAGCAGTACTTC; cdr3_aa: CSVLAYEQYF
clone_size: NA; v_call: TRBV3-1/TRBV3-2; d_call: TRBD1; j_call: TRBJ1-2; cdr3_nt: TGTGCCAGCAGCCAAGACCACGGGACAGGGCTTTATGGCTACACCTTC; cdr3_aa: CASSQDHGTGLYGYTF
clone_size: NA; v_call: TRBV19; d_call: TRBD1; j_call: TRBJ2-7; cdr3_nt: TGTGCCAGTGGGTGGCAGGGGGCCTACGAGCAGTACTTC; cdr3_aa: CASGWQGAYEQYF
clone_size: NA; v_call: TRBV5-1; d_call: NA; j_call: TRBJ1-1; cdr3_nt: TGCGCCAGCAGCTCAAACCTCGGGACTGTGAACACTGAAGCTTTCTTT; cdr3_aa: CASSSNLGTVNTEAFF
clone_size: NA; v_call: TRBV29-1; d_call: NA; j_call: TRBJ1-1; cdr3_nt: TGCAGCGGCCTTGGGGACATGAACACTGAAGCTTTCTTT; cdr3_aa: CSGLGDMNTEAFF
clone_size: NA; v_call: TRBV2; d_call: NA; j_call: TRBJ1-6; cdr3_nt: TGTGCCAGCAGTGAAGCGGGGCAGGGGAATAATTCACCCCTCCACTTT; cdr3_aa: CASSEAGQGNNSPLHF
clone_size: NA; v_call: TRBV19; d_call: NA; j_call: TRBJ1-6; cdr3_nt: TGTGCCAGTAGGGAGGGCGTCTCGGTTTCACCCCTCCACTTT; cdr3_aa: CASREGVSVSPLHF
clone_size: NA; v_call: TRBV7-6; d_call: NA; j_call: TRBJ1-1; cdr3_nt: TGTGCCAGCAGCCCTATAATTGGTTCTGAAGCTTTCTTT; cdr3_aa: CASSPIIGSEAFF
clone_size: NA; v_call: TRBV5-1; d_call: TRBD1; j_call: TRBJ2-2; cdr3_nt: TGCGCCAGCGCTTCAGGGGGCGCTTCTACCGGGGAGCTGTTTTTT; cdr3_aa: CASASGGASTGELFF
clone_size: NA; v_call: TRBV9; d_call: NA; j_call: TRBJ1-1; cdr3_nt: TGTGCCAGCAGCTCCCACATGAACACTGAAGCTTTCTTT; cdr3_aa: CASSSHMNTEAFF
clone_size: few; v_call: TRBV2; d_call: TRBD2; j_call: TRBJ2-1; cdr3_nt: TGTGCCAGCAGTGAGGGGACTAGTCCTGAGCAGTTCTTC; cdr3_aa: CASSEGTSPEQFF
clone_size: once; v_call: TRBV7-2; d_call: TRBD1; j_call: TRBJ1-5; cdr3_nt: TGTGCCAGCAGCTTAGAGGGGGACAGGGGACCAGTGACGCCCCAGCATTTT; cdr3_aa: CASSLEGDRGPVTPQHF
clone_size: once; v_call: TRBV10-3; d_call: NA; j_call: TRBJ1-3; cdr3_nt: TGTGCCATCACCGCAGGGGCGCAAAATGGAAACACCATATATTTT; cdr3_aa: CAITAGAQNGNTIYF
clone_size: NA; v_call: TRBV18; d_call: TRBD1; j_call: TRBJ1-2; cdr3_nt: TGTGCCAGCTCACCGGGACAGGGGAACTATGGCTACACCTTC; cdr3_aa: CASSPGQGNYGYTF
clone_size: NA; v_call: TRBV24-1; d_call: NA; j_call: TRBJ2-2; cdr3_nt: TGTGCCACCAGTGAGACCAGGGGCGCGAACACCGGGGAGCTGTTTTTT; cdr3_aa: CATSETRGANTGELFF
clone_size: few; v_call: TRBV7-9; d_call: TRBD2; j_call: TRBJ2-7; cdr3_nt: TGTGCCAGCCAGCGGGGGGCGTACGAGCAGTACTTC; cdr3_aa: CASQRGAYEQYF
clone_size: NA; v_call: TRBV2; d_call: TRBD2; j_call: TRBJ2-7; cdr3_nt: TGTGCCAGCAGAACACTAGCGGGGGGTGAGCAGTACTTC; cdr3_aa: CASRTLAGGEQYF
clone_size: NA; v_call: TRBV7-8; d_call: TRBD1; j_call: TRBJ1-6; cdr3_nt: TGTGCCAGCAGCTTAGGACAGGGCTATAATTCACCCCTCCACTTT; cdr3_aa: CASSLGQGYNSPLHF
clone_size: NA; v_call: TRBV3-1/TRBV3-2; d_call: TRBD2; j_call: TRBJ2-7; cdr3_nt: TGTGCCAGCAGCCAAAAGGGAGCCGGGACTAGGACCTACGAGCAGTACTTC; cdr3_aa: CASSQKGAGTRTYEQYF
clone_size: NA; v_call: TRBV7-9; d_call: NA; j_call: TRBJ2-7; cdr3_nt: TGTGCCAGCAGCCCCCGGACAAGCTACGAGCAGTACTTC; cdr3_aa: CASSPRTSYEQYF
clone_size: few; v_call: TRBV5-1; d_call: TRBD2; j_call: TRBJ2-7; cdr3_nt: TGCGCCAGCAGCCCGCGGGGGGTAAGCGGGGGGTCCTACGAGCAGTACTTC; cdr3_aa: CASSPRGVSGGSYEQYF
clone_size: NA; v_call: TRBV19; d_call: TRBD1; j_call: TRBJ1-4; cdr3_nt: TGTGCCAGTAGTATCCAGACAGGGGGAAATGAAAAACTGTTTTTT; cdr3_aa: CASSIQTGGNEKLFF
clone_size: NA; v_call: TRBV29-1; d_call: TRBD1; j_call: TRBJ1-2; cdr3_nt: TGCAGCGATCAACAGGGGAAGGGCTATGGCTACACCTTC; cdr3_aa: CSDQQGKGYGYTF
clone_size: NA; v_call: TRBV19; d_call: NA; j_call: TRBJ1-5; cdr3_nt: TGTGCCAGTAGTCTAACGGGTGAGGGGCCCCAGCATTTT; cdr3_aa: CASSLTGEGPQHF
clone_size: NA; v_call: TRBV6-1; d_call: NA; j_call: TRBJ2-1; cdr3_nt: TGTGCCAGCAGTGAAGGTCGAAACGGGGGAAATGAGCAGTTCTTC; cdr3_aa: CASSEGRNGGNEQFF
clone_size: NA; v_call: TRBV6-5; d_call: NA; j_call: TRBJ1-4; cdr3_nt: TGTGCCAGCAGTTACTACGTGGGCGAAAAACTGTTTTTT; cdr3_aa: CASSYYVGEKLFF
clone_size: NA; v_call: TRBV4-1; d_call: TRBD1; j_call: TRBJ2-5; cdr3_nt: TGCGCCAGCAGCCAAGCCCAAGCTTGGACAGGGCAAGAGACCCAGTACTTC; cdr3_aa: CASSQAQAWTGQETQYF
clone_size: NA; v_call: TRBV2; d_call: TRBD1; j_call: TRBJ1-6; cdr3_nt: TGTGCCAGCAGACCGGGACAGGGGTGGGCTAATTCACCCCTCCACTTT; cdr3_aa: CASRPGQGWANSPLHF
clone_size: NA; v_call: TRBV3-1/TRBV3-2; d_call: TRBD1; j_call: TRBJ1-2; cdr3_nt: TGTGCCAGCAGCCAAGAACAGGGGACGGGTGGCTACACCTTC; cdr3_aa: CASSQEQGTGGYTF
clone_size: NA; v_call: TRBV30; d_call: NA; j_call: TRBJ1-3; cdr3_nt: TGTGCCTGGTCCACAGGGAACGGAAACACCATATATTTT; cdr3_aa: CAWSTGNGNTIYF
clone_size: NA; v_call: TRBV29-1; d_call: NA; j_call: TRBJ2-5; cdr3_nt: TGCAGCGTTGGGTCAGGGGATTGGGGGACCCAGTACTTC; cdr3_aa: CSVGSGDWGTQYF
clone_size: once; v_call: TRBV28; d_call: TRBD1; j_call: TRBJ1-1; cdr3_nt: TGTGCCAGCAGTAAAGCCGGGACAGGGGTCGGAGGGAACACTGAAGCTTTCTTT; cdr3_aa: CASSKAGTGVGGNTEAFF
clone_size: NA; v_call: TRBV27; d_call: TRBD1; j_call: TRBJ2-7; cdr3_nt: TGTGCCAGCAGTTTAAGCCCGGGACAGGGGTTCTACGAGCAGTACTTC; cdr3_aa: CASSLSPGQGFYEQYF
clone_size: NA; v_call: TRBV2; d_call: NA; j_call: TRBJ1-5; cdr3_nt: TGTGCCAGCAGTGAAGGGTTTCCAGGTTCCGCGCCCCAGCATTTT; cdr3_aa: CASSEGFPGSAPQHF
clone_size: NA; v_call: TRBV6-5; d_call: NA; j_call: TRBJ2-3; cdr3_nt: TGTGCCAGCAGTTACTCAGGGGCGGTGGGCACAGATACGCAGTATTTT; cdr3_aa: CASSYSGAVGTDTQYF
clone_size: NA; v_call: TRBV5-1; d_call: NA; j_call: TRBJ1-5; cdr3_nt: TGCGCCAGCAGCTTGGCCCGGGGGAGGGAAGATACTGGAACCCCGGGCAATCAGCCCCAGCATTTT; cdr3_aa: CASSLARGREDTGTPGNQPQHF
clone_size: NA; v_call: TRBV27; d_call: TRBD1; j_call: TRBJ1-3; cdr3_nt: TGTGCCAGCAGTGCCGGACAGGGCCCGGGAAACACCATATATTTT; cdr3_aa: CASSAGQGPGNTIYF
clone_size: NA; v_call: TRBV18; d_call: NA; j_call: TRBJ1-5; cdr3_nt: TGTGCCAGCTCACAGGACAGTAATCAGCCCCAGCATTTT; cdr3_aa: CASSQDSNQPQHF
clone_size: NA; v_call: TRBV30; d_call: TRBD1; j_call: TRBJ1-6; cdr3_nt: TGTGCCTGGAGTCTCACAGGGGGCTCCTATAATTCACCCCTCCACTTT; cdr3_aa: CAWSLTGGSYNSPLHF
clone_size: NA; v_call: TRBV25-1; d_call: TRBD1; j_call: TRBJ2-3; cdr3_nt: TGTGCCAGCAGTGAGCTCAGACAGGGTAAGAGGAAGGAGTATTTT; cdr3_aa: CASSELRQGKRKEYF
clone_size: NA; v_call: TRBV6-5; d_call: NA; j_call: TRBJ1-1; cdr3_nt: TGTGCCAGCAGTTTCAACCGGGGGGGCACTGAAGCTTTCTTT; cdr3_aa: CASSFNRGGTEAFF
clone_size: NA; v_call: TRBV9; d_call: NA; j_call: TRBJ2-5; cdr3_nt: TGTGCCAGCAGCGTAGCGAGGGAAGGTCAAGAGACCCAGTACTTC; cdr3_aa: CASSVAREGQETQYF
clone_size: NA; v_call: TRBV3-1/TRBV3-2; d_call: TRBD1; j_call: TRBJ1-2; cdr3_nt: TGTGCCAGCAGCCCCCGACAGGGCGTGGGGGGCTACACCTTC; cdr3_aa: CASSPRQGVGGYTF
clone_size: many; v_call: TRBV28; d_call: TRBD1; j_call: TRBJ1-3; cdr3_nt: TGTGCCAGCACCTACGGGAAGGGGGCGACTGGAAACACCATATATTTT; cdr3_aa: CASTYGKGATGNTIYF
clone_size: NA; v_call: TRBV9; d_call: NA; j_call: TRBJ1-6; cdr3_nt: TGTGCCAGCAGCCCAGGTTACCTCAGCTCCTATAATTCACCCCTCCACTTT; cdr3_aa: CASSPGYLSSYNSPLHF
clone_size: NA; v_call: TRBV4-1; d_call: NA; j_call: TRBJ2-7; cdr3_nt: TGCGCCAGCAGCCAAGGGACTGATGCCCCCTACGAGCAGTACTTC; cdr3_aa: CASSQGTDAPYEQYF
clone_size: NA; v_call: TRBV5-1; d_call: TRBD1; j_call: TRBJ1-4; cdr3_nt: TGCGCCAGCAGCTTGGTGAGGGACAGTAATTGGATCGGTAATGAAAAACTGTTTTTT; cdr3_aa: CASSLVRDSNWIGNEKLFF
clone_size: once; v_call: TRBV11-3; d_call: TRBD1; j_call: TRBJ1-2; cdr3_nt: TGTGCCAGCAGCTTAGGCTCTGCGGGACAGGGGGCTTCTGGCTACACCTTC; cdr3_aa: CASSLGSAGQGASGYTF
clone_size: NA; v_call: TRBV10-3; d_call: NA; j_call: TRBJ2-1; cdr3_nt: TGTGCCATCAGTGAGTACCAGGGTAGGGGTGAGCAGTTCTTC; cdr3_aa: CAISEYQGRGEQFF
clone_size: NA; v_call: TRBV5-1; d_call: NA; j_call: TRBJ2-5; cdr3_nt: TGCGCCAGCAGCTTGGACAGGGTAGGGGAGACCCAGTACTTC; cdr3_aa: CASSLDRVGETQYF
clone_size: NA; v_call: TRBV5-1; d_call: TRBD2; j_call: TRBJ2-5; cdr3_nt: TGCGCCAGCAGCTTGTTGCGGGGGGGAAGGAAAGAGACCCAGTACTTC; cdr3_aa: CASSLLRGGRKETQYF
clone_size: NA; v_call: TRBV10-3; d_call: TRBD1; j_call: TRBJ2-2; cdr3_nt: TGTGCCATCAGTGAGCAGGGGGCGAACACCGGGGAGCTGTTTTTT; cdr3_aa: CAISEQGANTGELFF
clone_size: NA; v_call: TRBV6-1; d_call: TRBD1; j_call: TRBJ1-1; cdr3_nt: TGTGCCAGCAGTGAATATGACACAGGGGACACTGAAGCTTTCTTT; cdr3_aa: CASSEYDTGDTEAFF